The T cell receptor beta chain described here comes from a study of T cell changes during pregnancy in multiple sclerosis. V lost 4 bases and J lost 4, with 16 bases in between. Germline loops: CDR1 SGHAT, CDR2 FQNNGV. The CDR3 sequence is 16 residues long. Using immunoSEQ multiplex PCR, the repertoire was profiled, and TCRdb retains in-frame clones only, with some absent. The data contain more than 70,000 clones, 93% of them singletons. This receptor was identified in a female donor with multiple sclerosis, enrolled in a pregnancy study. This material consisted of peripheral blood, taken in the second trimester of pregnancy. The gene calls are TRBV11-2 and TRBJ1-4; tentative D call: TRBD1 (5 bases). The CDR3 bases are TGTGCCAGCAGCTCCCTACTCGGGGGGGATAATGAAAAACTGTTTTTT. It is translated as CASSSLLGGDNEKLFF.